The sequence of this T cell receptor beta chain was determined in a study of vaccination effects on CD4 cells after COVID-19. Study context: Post-vaccine sampling occurred a median 72 days after the second dose.

Comment on this clone: Its target is not known.

V gave up 7 bases and J gave up 3 bases, with 20 bases separating them. Germline loops: CDR1 KGHDR, CDR2 SFDVKD. This CDR3 contains 16 residues. Within the ViraFEST assay, antigen-specific CD4+ T cells underwent expansion with viral peptide pools prior to sequencing. Following a roughly eleven-day culture, CD4+ T cells were purified. Participants completed two doses of the BNT162b2 or mRNA-1273 vaccine. The healthy vaccine recipients, who had no prior SARS-CoV-2 infection, showed negative nucleocapsid antibodies. This table comes from immunoSEQ multiplex PCR, and its TCRdb copy is limited to in-frame clones, with some not included. The table shows 70,000 to 85,000 clones, with approximately 80% occurring only once. Broader study findings: Sampling in the study covered few convalescent patients and included no early post-infection timepoints. Infection- and vaccine-induced clones contracted markedly late after vaccination.

The chain joins TRBV24-1 to TRBJ2-5, with D perhaps TRBD2 (7 bases). This specimen consisted of CD4+ T cells from PBMCs cultured with HCoV-229E spike peptides, obtained after COVID-19 vaccination. This clonotype was sampled from a human donor who received a COVID-19 vaccine. Written as DNA, the CDR3 is TGTGCCACCAGCCACCGGAGAAGGGGGGGGGAAGAGACCCAGTACTTC. Translated: CATSHRRRGGEETQYF.